A selection of T cell receptor beta chains follows, all from one sample in a study of T-cell memory formation after mild COVID-19. Each CDR3 protein gets one entry after TCRdb re-called the 5' RACE reads with MiXCR. Among approximately 560,000 distinct CDR3 sequences, approximately 15% were seen once, and the ten largest hold less than 10%. The sequencing sample was made of PBMCs or a T cell subset sorted from them (not recorded which). These receptor sequences come from an adult woman who had mild COVID-19 (a few samples of this study predate the infection). Cell type and time point are not known. Each CDR3 is given with its conserved first and last residue. The order of the fields is J gene, V gene, D gene, clone size, CDR3 protein, CDR3 DNA. D genes are given only for firm matches. Only part of the rows carry a size: once, few, many, or a class if the clone is expanded.

TRBJ2-3,TRBV27,NA,NA,CASSLFGVSPDTQYF,TGTGCCAGCAGTTTGTTTGGGGTGTCACCAGATACGCAGTATTTT
TRBJ1-6,TRBV5-1,TRBD1,NA,CASTRTQGEKSPLHF,TGCGCCAGCACCCGGACCCAGGGGGAGAAATCACCCCTCCACTTT
TRBJ2-1,TRBV6-6,NA,few,CASSYSSQYNEQFF,TGTGCCAGCAGTTACTCGAGCCAGTACAATGAGCAGTTCTTC
TRBJ1-2,TRBV4-2,NA,NA,CASSQVILSPYGYTF,TGTGCCAGCAGCCAAGTTATCCTGAGTCCTTATGGCTACACCTTC
TRBJ2-7,TRBV2,TRBD2,few,CASRRTSGGVHEQYF,TGTGCCAGCAGGAGGACTAGCGGGGGGGTCCACGAGCAGTACTTC
TRBJ2-5,TRBV20-1,TRBD2,few,CSARESSGRAFGETQYF,TGCAGTGCTAGAGAAAGTAGCGGGAGGGCCTTTGGAGAGACCCAGTACTTC
TRBJ2-1,TRBV19,NA,few,CARPLHVYNEQFF,TGTGCCAGACCCCTACATGTCTACAATGAGCAGTTCTTC
TRBJ2-1,TRBV7-2,NA,medium-sized,CASSLVGGNDNEQFF,TGTGCCAGCAGCTTAGTTGGCGGAAACGACAATGAGCAGTTCTTC
TRBJ2-1,TRBV27,NA,many,CASSLTRTYNEQFF,TGTGCCAGCAGTTTAACCAGAACCTACAATGAGCAGTTCTTC
TRBJ1-2,TRBV20-1,TRBD1,few,CSAIRTGGLYGYTF,TGCAGTGCTATTCGGACAGGGGGACTCTATGGCTACACCTTC
TRBJ2-7,TRBV6-5,TRBD1,NA,CASSRRTGTISYEQYF,TGTGCCAGCAGTCGACGGACAGGGACGATCTCCTACGAGCAGTACTTC
TRBJ2-2,TRBV11-1,TRBD1,few,CASHRGSGELFF,TGTGCCAGCCACAGGGGGTCCGGGGAGCTGTTTTTT
TRBJ1-1,TRBV6-5,NA,NA,CASSYSRARATEAFF,TGTGCCAGCAGTTACTCGAGGGCCAGGGCCACTGAAGCTTTCTTT
TRBJ2-3,TRBV7-2,NA,many,CASCQGLPTDTQYF,TGTGCCAGCTGCCAGGGACTCCCCACAGATACGCAGTATTTT
TRBJ1-5,TRBV3-1,NA,NA,CASSQTGSPGQPQHF,TGTGCCAGCAGCCAGACTGGATCCCCAGGGCAGCCCCAGCATTTT
TRBJ1-1,TRBV6-6,NA,NA,CASSYVIRENTEAFF,TGTGCCAGCAGTTACGTCATCAGGGAGAACACTGAAGCTTTCTTT
TRBJ1-5,TRBV20-1,NA,NA,CSAPDLRDSNQPQHF,TGCAGTGCCCCGGACCTCAGAGATAGCAATCAGCCCCAGCATTTT
TRBJ2-1,TRBV7-6,TRBD2,many,CASSLSGLAGDEQFF,TGTGCCAGCAGCTTAAGCGGCCTAGCGGGCGATGAGCAGTTCTTC
TRBJ2-1,TRBV7-6,NA,NA,CASSPTSWEQRDNEQFF,TGTGCCAGCAGCCCAACATCTTGGGAGCAAAGGGACAATGAGCAGTTCTTC
TRBJ2-7,TRBV5-1,NA,NA,CASSRARTADYEQYF,TGCGCCAGCAGCCGTGCTCGTACTGCCGACTACGAGCAGTACTTC
TRBJ2-7,TRBV27,NA,NA,CASSLSWESEQYF,TGTGCCAGCAGTTTATCTTGGGAATCCGAGCAGTACTTC
TRBJ2-7,TRBV7-9,TRBD2,many,CASSSLAGGSYEQYF,TGTGCCAGCAGCTCCCTCGCGGGAGGGTCCTACGAGCAGTACTTC
TRBJ2-7,TRBV9,NA,NA,CASSVHPSGEQYF,TGTGCCAGCAGCGTACATCCGTCGGGGGAGCAGTACTTC
TRBJ2-7,TRBV5-5,NA,NA,CASSLRGENSYEQYF,TGTGCCAGCAGCTTGAGGGGGGAGAACTCCTACGAGCAGTACTTC
TRBJ1-4,TRBV4-1,TRBD1,NA,CASSTHRGTNEKLFF,TGCGCCAGCAGCACCCACAGGGGCACTAATGAAAAACTGTTTTTT
TRBJ2-7,TRBV20-1,TRBD2,few,CSARDPSGGPYEQYF,TGCAGTGCTAGAGATCCAAGCGGGGGCCCCTACGAGCAGTACTTC
TRBJ2-3,TRBV5-1,NA,few,CASSLEQPVDTQYF,TGCGCCAGCAGCTTGGAACAGCCAGTAGATACGCAGTATTTT
TRBJ2-2,TRBV5-1,TRBD2,few,CASSLEGLAGGRNTGELFF,TGCGCCAGCAGCTTGGAGGGACTAGCGGGAGGGCGGAACACCGGGGAGCTGTTTTTT
TRBJ2-1,TRBV5-6,NA,NA,CASTLGFGLYEQFF,TGTGCCAGCACCCTGGGGTTCGGTCTGTATGAGCAGTTCTTC